This T cell receptor beta chain was recovered during a study of technical replicates of blood from a few donors. Germline CDR1 and CDR2: SGHNT and YYREEE (reference sequence). The CDR3 loop spans 12 amino acids. V was cut by 4 bases and J by 6 bases, with 5 bases left in between. Only in-frame clones appear in the TCRdb table, and some are missing; sequencing was by immunoSEQ multiplex PCR. The table shows around 89,000 clones, with over 85% occurring only once. The rearrangement joins TRBV5-4 to TRBJ1-6; D is undetermined. The specimen was T cells isolated from PBMCs. The sequence derives from a human donor in good health. The CDR3 loop is CASSQVNSPLHF. The DNA of the CDR3 is TGTGCCAGCAGCCAGGTTAATTCACCCCTCCACTTT.